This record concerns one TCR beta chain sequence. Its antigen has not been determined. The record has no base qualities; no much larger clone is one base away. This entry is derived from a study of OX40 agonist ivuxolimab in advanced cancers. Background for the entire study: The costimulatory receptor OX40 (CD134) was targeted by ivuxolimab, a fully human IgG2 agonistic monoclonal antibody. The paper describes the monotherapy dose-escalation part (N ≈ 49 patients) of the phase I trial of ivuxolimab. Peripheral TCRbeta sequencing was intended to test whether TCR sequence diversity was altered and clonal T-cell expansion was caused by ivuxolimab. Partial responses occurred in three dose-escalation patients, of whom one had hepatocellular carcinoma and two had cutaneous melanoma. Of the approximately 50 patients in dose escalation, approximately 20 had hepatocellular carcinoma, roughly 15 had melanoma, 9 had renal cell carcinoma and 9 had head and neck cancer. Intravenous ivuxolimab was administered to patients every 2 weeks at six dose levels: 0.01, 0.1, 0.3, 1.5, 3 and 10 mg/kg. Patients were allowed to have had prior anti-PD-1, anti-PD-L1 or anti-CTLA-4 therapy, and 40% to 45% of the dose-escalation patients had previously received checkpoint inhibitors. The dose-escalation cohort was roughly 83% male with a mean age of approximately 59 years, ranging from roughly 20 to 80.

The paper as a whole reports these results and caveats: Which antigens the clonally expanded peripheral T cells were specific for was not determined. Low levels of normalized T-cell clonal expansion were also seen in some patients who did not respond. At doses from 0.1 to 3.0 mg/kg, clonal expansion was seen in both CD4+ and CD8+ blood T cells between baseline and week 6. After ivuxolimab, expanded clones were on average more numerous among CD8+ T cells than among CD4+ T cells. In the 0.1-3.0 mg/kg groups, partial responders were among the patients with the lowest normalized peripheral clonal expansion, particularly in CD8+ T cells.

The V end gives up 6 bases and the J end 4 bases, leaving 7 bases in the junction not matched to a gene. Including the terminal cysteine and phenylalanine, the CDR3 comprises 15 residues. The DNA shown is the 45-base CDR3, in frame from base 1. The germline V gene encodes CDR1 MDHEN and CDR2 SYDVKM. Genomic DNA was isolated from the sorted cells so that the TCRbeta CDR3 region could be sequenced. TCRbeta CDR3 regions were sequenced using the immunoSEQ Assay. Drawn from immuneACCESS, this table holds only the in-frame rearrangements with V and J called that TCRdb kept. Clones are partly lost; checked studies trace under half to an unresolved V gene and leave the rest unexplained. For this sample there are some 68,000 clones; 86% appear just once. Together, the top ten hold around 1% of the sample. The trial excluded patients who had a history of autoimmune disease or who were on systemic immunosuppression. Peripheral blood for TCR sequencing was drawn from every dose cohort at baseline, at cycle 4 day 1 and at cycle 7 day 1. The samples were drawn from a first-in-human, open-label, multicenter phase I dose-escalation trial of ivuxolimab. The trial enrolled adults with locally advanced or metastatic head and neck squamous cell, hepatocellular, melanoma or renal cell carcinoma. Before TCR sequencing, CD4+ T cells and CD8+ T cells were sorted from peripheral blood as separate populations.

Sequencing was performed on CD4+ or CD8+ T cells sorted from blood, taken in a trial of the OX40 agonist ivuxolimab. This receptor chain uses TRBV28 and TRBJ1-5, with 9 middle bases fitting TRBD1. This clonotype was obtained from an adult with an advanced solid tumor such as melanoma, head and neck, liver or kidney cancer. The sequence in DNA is TGTGCCAGCAGCCCGCGACAGGGGGTGAATCAGCCCCAGCATTTT. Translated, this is CASSPRQGVNQPQHF.